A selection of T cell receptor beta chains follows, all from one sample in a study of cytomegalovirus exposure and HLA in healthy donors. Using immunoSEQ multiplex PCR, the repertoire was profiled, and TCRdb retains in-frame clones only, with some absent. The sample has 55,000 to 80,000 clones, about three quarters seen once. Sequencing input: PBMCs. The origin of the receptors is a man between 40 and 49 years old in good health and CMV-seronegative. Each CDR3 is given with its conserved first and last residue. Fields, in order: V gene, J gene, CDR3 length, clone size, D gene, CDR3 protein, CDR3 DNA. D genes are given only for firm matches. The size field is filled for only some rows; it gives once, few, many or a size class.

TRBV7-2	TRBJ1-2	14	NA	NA	CASSPRTANYGYTF	TGTGCCAGCAGCCCCCGGACAGCTAACTATGGCTACACCTTC
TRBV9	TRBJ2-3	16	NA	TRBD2	CASSVGSGESTDTQYF	TGTGCCAGCAGCGTAGGTAGCGGGGAGAGCACAGATACGCAGTATTTT
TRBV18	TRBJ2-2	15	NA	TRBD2	CASSPQGLATGELFF	TGTGCCAGCTCACCACAGGGACTAGCTACCGGGGAGCTGTTTTTT
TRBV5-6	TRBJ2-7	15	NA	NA	CASSSPRRGQYEQYF	TGTGCCAGCAGCTCGCCACGAAGGGGACAATACGAGCAGTACTTC
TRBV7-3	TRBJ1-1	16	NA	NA	CASSLQQGPMNTEAFF	TGTGCCAGCAGCCTCCAACAGGGCCCGATGAACACTGAAGCTTTCTTT
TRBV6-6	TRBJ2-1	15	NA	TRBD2	CASSYVAGGDNEQFF	TGTGCCAGCAGTTACGTAGCGGGGGGCGACAATGAGCAGTTCTTC
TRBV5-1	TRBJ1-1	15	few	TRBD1	CASSLRQGSNTEAFF	TGCGCCAGCAGCCTACGACAGGGTTCGAACACTGAAGCTTTCTTT
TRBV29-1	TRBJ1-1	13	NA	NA	CSVDGAVSTEAFF	TGCAGCGTTGATGGTGCGGTGAGCACTGAAGCTTTCTTT
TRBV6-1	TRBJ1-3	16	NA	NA	CASSDRAPYAGNTIYF	TGTGCCAGCAGTGACAGGGCCCCGTATGCGGGAAACACCATATATTTT
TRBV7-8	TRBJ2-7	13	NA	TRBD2	CASLGGEPYEQYF	TGTGCCAGCCTGGGAGGGGAGCCCTACGAGCAGTACTTC
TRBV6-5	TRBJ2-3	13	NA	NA	CASSYSTRNTQYF	TGTGCCAGCAGTTACTCGACCAGGAATACGCAGTATTTT
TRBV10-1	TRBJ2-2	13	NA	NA	CASSRDWTGELFF	TGCGCCAGCAGTAGGGACTGGACCGGGGAGCTGTTTTTT
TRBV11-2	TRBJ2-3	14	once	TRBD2	CASSFGGGTDTQYF	TGTGCCAGCAGCTTTGGGGGGGGCACAGATACGCAGTATTTT
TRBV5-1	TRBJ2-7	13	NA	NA	CASSLNREDEQYF	TGCGCCAGCAGCTTGAACAGGGAAGACGAGCAGTACTTC
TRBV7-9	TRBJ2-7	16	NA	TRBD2	CASSLWLAGGPNEQYF	TGTGCCAGCAGCTTATGGTTAGCGGGGGGTCCAAACGAGCAGTACTTC
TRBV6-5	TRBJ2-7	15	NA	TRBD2	CASRATSGPSYEQYF	TGTGCCAGCAGGGCGACTAGCGGCCCTTCCTACGAGCAGTACTTC
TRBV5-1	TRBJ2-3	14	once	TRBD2	CASTSGGASDTQYF	TGCGCCAGCACCAGCGGGGGGGCCTCAGATACGCAGTATTTT
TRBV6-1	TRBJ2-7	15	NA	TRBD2	CASSPTTSGSYEQYF	TGTGCCAGCAGCCCCACCACTAGCGGGAGCTACGAGCAGTACTTC
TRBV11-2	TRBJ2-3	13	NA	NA	CASSLERVDTQYF	TGTGCCAGCAGCTTGGAGCGGGTAGATACGCAGTATTTT
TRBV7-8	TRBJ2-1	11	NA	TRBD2	CASTGGGEQFF	TGTGCCAGCACGGGAGGGGGTGAGCAGTTCTTC
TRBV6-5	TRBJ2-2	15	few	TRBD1	CASSSRGQGGGELFF	TGTGCCAGCAGTTCAAGAGGACAGGGCGGCGGGGAGCTGTTTTTT
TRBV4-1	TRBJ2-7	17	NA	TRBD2	CASSLWVGLAGGYEQYF	TGCGCCAGCAGCCTATGGGTCGGACTAGCGGGAGGATACGAGCAGTACTTC
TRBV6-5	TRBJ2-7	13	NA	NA	CASRRNSSYEQYF	TGTGCCAGCAGACGAAATAGCTCCTACGAGCAGTACTTC